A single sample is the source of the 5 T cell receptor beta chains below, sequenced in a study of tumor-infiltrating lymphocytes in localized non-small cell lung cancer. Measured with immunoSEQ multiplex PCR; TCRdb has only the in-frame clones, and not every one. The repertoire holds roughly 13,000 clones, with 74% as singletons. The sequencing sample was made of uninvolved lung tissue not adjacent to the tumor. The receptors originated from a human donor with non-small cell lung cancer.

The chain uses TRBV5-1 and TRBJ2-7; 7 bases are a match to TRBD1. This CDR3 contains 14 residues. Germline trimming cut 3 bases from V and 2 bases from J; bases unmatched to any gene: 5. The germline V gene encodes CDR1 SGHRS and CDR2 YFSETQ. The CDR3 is CASSSWDRTYEQYF. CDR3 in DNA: TGCGCCAGCAGCTCTTGGGACAGAACCTACGAGCAGTACTTC.

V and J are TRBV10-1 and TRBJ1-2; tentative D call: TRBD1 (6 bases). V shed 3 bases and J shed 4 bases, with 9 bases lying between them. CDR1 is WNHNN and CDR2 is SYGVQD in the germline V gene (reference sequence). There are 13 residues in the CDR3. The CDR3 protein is CASSENRVYGYTF. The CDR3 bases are TGCGCCAGCAGTGAAAACAGGGTCTATGGCTACACCTTC.

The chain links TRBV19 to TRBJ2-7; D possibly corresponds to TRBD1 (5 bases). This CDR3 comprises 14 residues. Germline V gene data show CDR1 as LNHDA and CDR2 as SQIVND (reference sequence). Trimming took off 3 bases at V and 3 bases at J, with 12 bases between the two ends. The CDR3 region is CASSIRTNYYEQYF. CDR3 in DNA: TGTGCCAGTAGTATCCGGACAAACTACTACGAGCAGTACTTC.

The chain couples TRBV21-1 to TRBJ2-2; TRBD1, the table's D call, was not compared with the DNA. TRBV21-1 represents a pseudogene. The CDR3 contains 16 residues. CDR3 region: CASSNQKRGQPGELFF. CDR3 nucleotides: TGTGCCAGCAGCAACCAAAAGAGGGGACAACCCGGGGAGCTGTTTTTT.

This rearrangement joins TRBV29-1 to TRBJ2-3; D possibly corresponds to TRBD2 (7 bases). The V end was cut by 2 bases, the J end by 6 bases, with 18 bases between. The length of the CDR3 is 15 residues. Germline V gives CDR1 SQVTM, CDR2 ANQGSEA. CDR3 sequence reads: CSVETSRGLRDTQYF. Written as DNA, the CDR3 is TGCAGCGTTGAAACTTCGCGGGGGCTCCGGGATACGCAGTATTTT.